The clone carrying this T cell receptor beta chain was seen more than once but under ten times. Its target is unknown. Next came a second PCR, run for about 6 to 11 cycles, which used a sample-barcoded 5' primer along with a J-beta primer mix. Each cDNA was tagged by a template-switch adaptor containing 12 random nucleotides. Paired-end reads containing CDR3 totaled no fewer than 2.5 million for each sample. MiXCR, run by TCRdb on the 5' RACE reads, gives a single entry per CDR3 protein. The table lists approximately 1.5 million distinct CDR3 sequences, 35% to 45% of them singletons. The data originate from a study of blood T cells in healthy people across ages. Study findings and constraints: A roughly linear age-dependent decrease characterized TCR beta diversity per million T cells.

The CDR3 runs to 13 residues. Germline V CDR1 and CDR2: MGHRA, YSYEKL. Trimming pared 3 bases from V and 1 base from J, leaving 6 bases between. Per individual sample, total RNA of at least 5.5 micrograms was extracted. The clonotype was recovered from a woman younger than 35 in good health. This chain connects TRBV4-1 to TRBJ1-2; unclear D gene. Material for sequencing was blood. CDR3 sequence: CASSQKGNYGYTF. The CDR3 DNA reads TGCGCCAGCAGCCAGAAGGGTAACTATGGCTACACCTTC.